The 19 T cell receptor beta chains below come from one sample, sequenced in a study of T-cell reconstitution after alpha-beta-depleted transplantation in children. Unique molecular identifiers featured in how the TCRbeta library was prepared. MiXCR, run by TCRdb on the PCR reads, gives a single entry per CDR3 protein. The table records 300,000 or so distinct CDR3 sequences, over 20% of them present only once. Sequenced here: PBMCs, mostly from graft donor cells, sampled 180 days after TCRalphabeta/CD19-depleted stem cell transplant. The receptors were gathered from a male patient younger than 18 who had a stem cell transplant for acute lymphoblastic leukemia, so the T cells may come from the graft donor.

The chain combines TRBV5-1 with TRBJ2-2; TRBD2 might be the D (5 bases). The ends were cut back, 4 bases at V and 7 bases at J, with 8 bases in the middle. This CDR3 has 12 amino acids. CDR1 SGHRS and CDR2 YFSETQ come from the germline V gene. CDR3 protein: CASSPRGGELFF. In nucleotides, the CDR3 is TGCGCCAGCAGCCCCCGGGGCGGGGAGCTGTTTTTT.

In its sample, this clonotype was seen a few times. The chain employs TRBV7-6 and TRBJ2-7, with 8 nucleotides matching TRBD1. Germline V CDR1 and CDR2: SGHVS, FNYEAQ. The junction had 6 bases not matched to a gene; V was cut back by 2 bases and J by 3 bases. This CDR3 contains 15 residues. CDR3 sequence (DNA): TGTGCCAGCAGCTTACAGGGGGCGTCCCACTACGAGCAGTACTTC. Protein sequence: CASSLQGASHYEQYF.

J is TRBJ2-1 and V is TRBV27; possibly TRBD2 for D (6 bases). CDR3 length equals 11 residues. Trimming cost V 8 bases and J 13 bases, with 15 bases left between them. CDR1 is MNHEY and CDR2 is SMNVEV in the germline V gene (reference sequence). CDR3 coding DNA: TGTGCCAGCCGCTTCGGGCGGGAACAGTTCTTC. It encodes CASRFGREQFF.

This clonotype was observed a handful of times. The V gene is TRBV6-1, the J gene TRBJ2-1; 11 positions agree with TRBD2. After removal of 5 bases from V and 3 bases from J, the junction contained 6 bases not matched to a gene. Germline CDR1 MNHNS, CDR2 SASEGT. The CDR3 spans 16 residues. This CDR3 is CASSPPSGRLYNEQFF. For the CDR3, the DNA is TGTGCCAGCAGTCCACCTAGCGGGAGGCTCTACAATGAGCAGTTCTTC.

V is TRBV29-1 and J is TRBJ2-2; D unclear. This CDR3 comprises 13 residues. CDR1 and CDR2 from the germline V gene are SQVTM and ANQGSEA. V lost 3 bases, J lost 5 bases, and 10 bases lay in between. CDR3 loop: CSVEAQTTGELFF. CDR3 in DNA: TGCAGCGTTGAGGCCCAAACGACCGGGGAGCTGTTTTTT.

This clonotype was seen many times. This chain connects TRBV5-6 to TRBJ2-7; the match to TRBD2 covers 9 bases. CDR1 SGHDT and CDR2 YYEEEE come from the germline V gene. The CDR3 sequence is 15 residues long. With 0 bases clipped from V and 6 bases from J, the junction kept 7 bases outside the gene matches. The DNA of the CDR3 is TGTGCCAGCAGCTTGGTTCGCGGGAGGGCGGGCGAGCAGTACTTC. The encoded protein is CASSLVRGRAGEQYF.

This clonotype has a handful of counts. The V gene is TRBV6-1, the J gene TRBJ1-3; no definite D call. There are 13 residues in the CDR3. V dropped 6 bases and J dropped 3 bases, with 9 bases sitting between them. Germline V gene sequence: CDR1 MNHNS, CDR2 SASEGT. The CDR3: CASRFLGGNTIYF. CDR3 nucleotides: TGTGCCAGCAGGTTCCTGGGTGGAAACACCATATATTTT.

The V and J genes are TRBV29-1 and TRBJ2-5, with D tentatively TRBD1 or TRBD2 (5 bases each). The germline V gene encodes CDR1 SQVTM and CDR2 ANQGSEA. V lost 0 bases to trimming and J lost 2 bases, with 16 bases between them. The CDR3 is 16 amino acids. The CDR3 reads CSVEDHEGEGQETQYF. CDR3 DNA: TGCAGCGTTGAAGATCATGAGGGAGAGGGGCAAGAGACCCAGTACTTC.

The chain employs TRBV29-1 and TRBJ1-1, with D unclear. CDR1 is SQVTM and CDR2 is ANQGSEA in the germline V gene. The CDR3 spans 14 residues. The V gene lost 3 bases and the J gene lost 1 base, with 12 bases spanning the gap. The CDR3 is CSVELGVTNTEAFF. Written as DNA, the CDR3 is TGCAGCGTTGAGCTCGGTGTCACGAACACTGAAGCTTTCTTT.

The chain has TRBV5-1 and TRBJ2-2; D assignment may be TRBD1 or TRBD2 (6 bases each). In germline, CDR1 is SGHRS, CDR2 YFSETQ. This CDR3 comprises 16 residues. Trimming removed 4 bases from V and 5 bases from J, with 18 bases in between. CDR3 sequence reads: CASSPRDTRPTGELFF. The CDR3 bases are TGCGCCAGCAGCCCGCGGGACACGCGCCCTACCGGGGAGCTGTTTTTT.

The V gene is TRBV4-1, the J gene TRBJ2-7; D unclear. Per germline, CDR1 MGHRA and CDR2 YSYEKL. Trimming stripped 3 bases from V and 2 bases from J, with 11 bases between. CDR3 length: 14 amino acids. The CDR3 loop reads CASSHRLSTYEQYF. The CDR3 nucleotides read TGCGCCAGCAGCCATAGACTCAGTACCTACGAGCAGTACTTC.

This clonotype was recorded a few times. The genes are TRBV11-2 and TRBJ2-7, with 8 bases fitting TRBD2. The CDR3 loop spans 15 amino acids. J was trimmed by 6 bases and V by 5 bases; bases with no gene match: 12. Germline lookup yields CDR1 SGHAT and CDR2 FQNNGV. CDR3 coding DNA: TGTGCCAGCAGCCCGCCGGGGACTAGGATCCCCGAGCAGTACTTC. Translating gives CASSPPGTRIPEQYF.

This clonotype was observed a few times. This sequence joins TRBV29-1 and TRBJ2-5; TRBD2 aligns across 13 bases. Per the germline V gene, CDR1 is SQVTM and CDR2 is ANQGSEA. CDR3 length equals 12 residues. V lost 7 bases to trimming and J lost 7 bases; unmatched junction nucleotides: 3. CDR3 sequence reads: CSAGTSGMTQYF. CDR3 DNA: TGCAGCGCCGGGACTAGCGGGATGACCCAGTACTTC.

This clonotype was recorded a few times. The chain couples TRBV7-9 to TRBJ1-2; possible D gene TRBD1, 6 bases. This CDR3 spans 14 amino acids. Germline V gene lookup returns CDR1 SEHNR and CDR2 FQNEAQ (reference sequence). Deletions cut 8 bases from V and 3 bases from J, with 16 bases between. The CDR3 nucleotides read TGTGCCAGCCCGCCCCCTGGGGGCGACTATGGCTACACCTTC. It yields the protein CASPPPGGDYGYTF.

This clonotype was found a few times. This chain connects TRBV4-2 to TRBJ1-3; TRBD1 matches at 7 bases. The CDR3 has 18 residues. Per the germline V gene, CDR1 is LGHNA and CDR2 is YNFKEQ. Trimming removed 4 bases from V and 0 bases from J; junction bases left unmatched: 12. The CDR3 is CASSLRLETGYSGNTIYF. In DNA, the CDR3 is TGTGCCAGCAGCCTCCGGCTTGAGACAGGGTACTCTGGAAACACCATATATTTT.

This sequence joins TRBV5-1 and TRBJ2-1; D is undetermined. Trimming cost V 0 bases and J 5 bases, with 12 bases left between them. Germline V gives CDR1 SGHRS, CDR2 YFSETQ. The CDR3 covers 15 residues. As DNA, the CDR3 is TGCGCCAGCAGCTTGGAGGCTAGGTCCCACAATGAGCAGTTCTTC. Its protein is CASSLEARSHNEQFF.

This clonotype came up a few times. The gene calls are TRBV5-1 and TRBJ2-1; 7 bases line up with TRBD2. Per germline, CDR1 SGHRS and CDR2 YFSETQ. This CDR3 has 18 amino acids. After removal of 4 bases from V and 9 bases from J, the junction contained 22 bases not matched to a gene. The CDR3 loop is CASSPAVSGIFLGGEQFF. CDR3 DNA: TGCGCCAGCAGCCCCGCGGTGAGCGGGATTTTTCTAGGCGGTGAGCAGTTCTTC.

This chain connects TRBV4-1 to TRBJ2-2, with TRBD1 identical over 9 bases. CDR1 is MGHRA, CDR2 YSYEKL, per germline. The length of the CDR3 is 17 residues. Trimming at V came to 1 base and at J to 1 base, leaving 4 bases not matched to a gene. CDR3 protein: CASSQGRDRVNTGELFF. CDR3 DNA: TGCGCCAGCAGCCAAGGAAGGGACAGGGTGAACACCGGGGAGCTGTTTTTT.

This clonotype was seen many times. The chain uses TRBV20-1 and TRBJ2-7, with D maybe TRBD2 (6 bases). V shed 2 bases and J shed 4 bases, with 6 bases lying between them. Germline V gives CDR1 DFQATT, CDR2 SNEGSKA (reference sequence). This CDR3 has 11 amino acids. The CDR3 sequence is CSARSGYEQYF. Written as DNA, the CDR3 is TGCAGTGCTAGAAGCGGGTACGAGCAGTACTTC.